Each of the 18 T cell receptor beta chains below was sequenced from the same sample in a study of cytotoxic CD8 clonotypes in ibrutinib-treated CLL. Measured with immunoSEQ multiplex PCR; TCRdb has only the in-frame clones, and not every one. The sample holds under 300,000 clones, approximately 76% seen once. The material was PBMCs, obtained at disease progression, from a patient treated with ibrutinib. The receptor set was obtained from a human donor with chronic lymphocytic leukemia.

This chain joins TRBV18 and TRBJ2-1, with 8 positions matching TRBD2. Trimming at V came to 6 bases and at J to 10 bases, leaving 14 bases not matched to a gene. This CDR3 region has 15 residues. The germline gives CDR1 KGHSH, CDR2 LQKENI. CDR3 protein: CASSPLGGSGAEQFF. The CDR3 coding sequence is TGTGCCAGCTCCCCCCTAGGTGGTAGCGGGGCAGAGCAGTTCTTC.

The rearrangement joins TRBV5-1 to TRBJ2-7; TRBD1 matches at 8 bases. The V gene end was trimmed by 4 bases and the J gene end by 3 bases; junction bases not matched to a gene: 3. The germline V gene encodes CDR1 SGHRS and CDR2 YFSETQ. This CDR3 comprises 13 residues. CDR3 sequence reads: CASSQTGVYEQYF. The CDR3, as DNA: TGCGCCAGCAGCCAGACAGGGGTCTACGAGCAGTACTTC.

V usage is TRBV7-2 and J usage is TRBJ2-7; 12 bases map to TRBD2. CDR1 SGHTA and CDR2 FQGNSA come from the germline V gene. The V and J ends lost 4 bases and 7 bases, in that order; junction bases with no gene match: 11. CDR3 length equals 16 residues. CDR3: CASSYPGLAGIWEQYF. CDR3 bases: TGTGCCAGCAGCTATCCCGGACTAGCGGGGATTTGGGAGCAGTACTTC. The full variable domain, completed using reference TRBV7-2 and TRBJ2-7, is GAGVSQSPSNKVTEKGKDVELRCDPISGHTALYWYRQSLGQGLEFLIYFQGNSAPDKSGLPSDRFSAERTGGSVSTLTIQRTQQEDSAVYLCASSYPGLAGIWEQYFGPGTRLTVT.

V and J are TRBV19 and TRBJ1-1; perhaps TRBD1 as D (6 bases). The CDR3 consists of 14 residues. Trimming took 5 bases from V and 0 from J, leaving 10 bases between them. Germline loops: CDR1 LNHDA, CDR2 SQIVND (reference sequence). In nucleotides, the CDR3 is TGTGCCAGTAGTGCCCGACAGGTGAACACTGAAGCTTTCTTT. Translation: CASSARQVNTEAFF.

This chain links TRBV28 with TRBJ1-3; perhaps TRBD1 as D (5 bases). Trimming removed 6 bases at V and 15 bases at J, with 15 bases between. Germline assignment: CDR1 MDHEN and CDR2 SYDVKM. The CDR3 is made up of 11 amino acids. CDR3 in amino acids: CASSPGRGEYF. The CDR3 bases are TGTGCCAGCAGCCCCGGGAGAGGGGAATATTTT.

The chain has TRBV11-2 and TRBJ1-1, with D hard to call. V gave up 2 bases and J gave up 2 bases, with 6 bases separating them. There are 13 residues in the CDR3. Germline V gene data show CDR1 as SGHAT and CDR2 as FQNNGV. CDR3 bases: TGTGCCAGCAGCTTAAACGGTAACACTGAAGCTTTCTTT. This encodes CASSLNGNTEAFF.

With respect to this clone: One junction end does not reproduce the germline sequence, and a read error may be involved. The chain recombines TRBV28 with TRBJ2-3, with a possible D match to TRBD1 (6 bases). Germline V lookup: CDR1 MDHEN, CDR2 SYDVKM. The CDR3 has 13 amino acids. In nucleotides, the CDR3 is TGTGCCAGCAGAAAAACCGGGGACATCGTTGTGAATTTT. Amino acids: CASRKTGDIVVNF. Filled out from reference TRBV28 and TRBJ2-3, the complete variable domain reads DVKVTQSSRYLVKRTGEKVFLECVQDMDHENMFWYRQDPGLGLRLIYFSYDVKMKEKGDIPEGYSVSREKKERFSLILESASTNQTSMYLCASRKTGDIVVNFGPGTRLTVL.

This clone has just a few counts. This chain joins TRBV6-6 and TRBJ1-1; D gene ambiguous. Germline V lookup: CDR1 MNHNY, CDR2 SVGAGI (reference sequence). The CDR3 has 15 amino acids. V lost 0 bases to trimming and J lost 0 bases, with 8 bases between them. CDR3 in amino acids: CASSYSNLVNTEAFF. In DNA, the CDR3 is TGTGCCAGCAGTTACTCGAATCTGGTGAACACTGAAGCTTTCTTT.

V gene TRBV4-3 combines with J gene TRBJ2-2; D ambiguous. The germline V gene has CDR1 LGHNA and CDR2 YSLEER. This CDR3 is built from 13 residues. V was pared by 3 bases and J by 8 bases, with 10 bases between. The chain's CDR3 is CASSQAHKGELFF. CDR3 sequence (DNA): TGCGCCAGCAGCCAGGCCCACAAGGGGGAGCTGTTTTTT.

The chain links TRBV19 to TRBJ1-2; 12 nucleotides agree with TRBD1. V trimming: 7 bases; J trimming: 7 bases; junction bases outside the gene matches: 7. The germline V gene has CDR1 LNHDA and CDR2 SQIVND (reference sequence). The CDR3 loop spans 14 amino acids. CDR3 protein: CASKAGTGGPGYTF. The CDR3 DNA reads as TGTGCCAGTAAGGCTGGGACAGGGGGCCCTGGCTACACCTTC.

The chain uses TRBV11-2 and TRBJ2-7; TRBD1 matches at 10 bases. CDR1 is SGHAT, CDR2 FQNNGV, per germline. The CDR3 contains 16 residues. J lost 4 bases, V lost 1 base, and 7 bases had no gene match. In DNA, the CDR3 is TGTGCCAGCAGCTTAGTGGGGACAGGGGTAATATACGAGCAGTACTTC. As protein: CASSLVGTGVIYEQYF.

This clone was observed a single time. V and J are TRBV5-1 and TRBJ2-3; unclear D gene. The CDR3 runs 12 residues. V was clipped by 6 bases and J by 5 bases, with 10 bases between them. Germline CDR1 SGHRS, CDR2 YFSETQ. CDR3 coding DNA: TGCGCCAGCAACCCGGTGGGAGATACGCAGTATTTT. Residues: CASNPVGDTQYF.

The V gene is TRBV5-6, the J gene TRBJ1-2; D remains unclear. V shed 0 bases and J shed 1 base, with 10 bases lying between them. The CDR3 contains 15 residues. CDR1 and CDR2 from the germline V gene are SGHDT and YYEEEE. The CDR3 reads CASSLGWQDNYGYTF. In nucleotides, the CDR3 is TGTGCCAGCAGCTTGGGATGGCAGGATAACTATGGCTACACCTTC. Full variable domain (rest looked up from reference TRBV5-6 and TRBJ1-2): DAGVTQSPTHLIKTRGQQVTLRCSPKSGHDTVSWYQQALGQGPQFIFQYYEEEERQRGNFPDRFSGHQFPNYSSELNVNALLLGDSALYLCASSLGWQDNYGYTFGSGTRLTVV.

Only a few counts were recorded for this clone. The chain employs TRBV6-5 and TRBJ2-2; 7 bases line up with TRBD2. The germline CDR1 and CDR2 sequences are MNHEY and SVGAGI. Trimming took 0 bases from V and 3 from J; bases not matched to a gene: 4. The CDR3 spans 16 residues. CDR3 loop: CASSYSGGSYTGELFF. For the CDR3, the DNA is TGTGCCAGCAGTTACTCCGGCGGGAGTTACACCGGGGAGCTGTTTTTT.

The chain recombines TRBV2 with TRBJ1-3; D is uncertain. Germline V lookup: CDR1 SNHLY, CDR2 FYNNEI. This CDR3 is 15 amino acids long. Between the trimmed V and J ends, which lost 6 bases and 0 bases, there was a span of 12 bases. CDR3 in DNA: TGTGCCAGCAGAGGCGACGGGGACTCTGGAAACACCATATATTTT. Translated: CASRGDGDSGNTIYF.

DNA for the CDR3: TGCGCCAGCAGCAGGGACAGCAATCAGCCCCAGCATTTT. Translation gives CASSRDSNQPQHF. The chain has TRBV5-1 and TRBJ1-5; D perhaps matches TRBD1 (5 bases). This CDR3 is built from 13 residues. Trimming left V 4 bases short and J 1 base short, with 6 bases between. Germline CDR1 and CDR2: SGHRS and YFSETQ.

The rearrangement uses TRBV11-2 and TRBJ1-3; no firm D call. Germline V lookup: CDR1 SGHAT, CDR2 FQNNGV. The CDR3 covers 13 residues. The germline V and J ends were trimmed by 5 bases and 4 bases, with 9 bases remaining between them. The CDR3 here is CASSRGGGNTIYF. The CDR3 bases are TGTGCCAGCAGCCGAGGTGGGGGAAACACCATATATTTT.

This clone was observed a few times. CDR3 bases: TGCAGTGCTAGCCAGTCCTATGGCTACACCTTC. Translation gives CSASQSYGYTF. This chain links TRBV20-1 with TRBJ1-2; D is unclear. The CDR3 runs 11 residues. With 3 bases removed from V and 4 bases from J, the gap between germline ends came to 6 bases. Per the germline V gene, CDR1 is DFQATT and CDR2 is SNEGSKA (reference sequence).